A selection of T cell receptor beta chains follows, all from one sample in a study of blood T cell repertoires in COVID-19. Here immunoSEQ multiplex PCR was the method, and the copy in TCRdb shows in-frame clones only, minus some. In the table there are around 100,000 clones, approximately 84% of which are singletons. The sequenced sample consisted of peripheral blood. Source of these receptors: a man between 40 and 49 years old with acute or convalescent COVID-19. CDR3s include the opening cysteine and the closing phenylalanine or tryptophan. D genes are given only for firm matches. Size is omitted from some rows. Given values are once, few, many or a class for expanded clones.

clone_size j_call d_call v_call cdr3_aa cdr3_nt
once TRBJ2-1 TRBD1 TRBV29-1 CSGPGQGDNEQFF TGCAGCGGTCCGGGACAGGGAGACAATGAGCAGTTCTTC
once TRBJ1-6 NA TRBV6-6 CASSYSGQGNSPLHF TGTGCCAGCAGTTACTCAGGGCAGGGGAATTCACCCCTCCACTTT
few TRBJ2-7 TRBD1 TRBV4-3 CASSRARDRGTYEQYF TGCGCCAGCAGCCGAGCTAGGGACAGGGGGACATACGAGCAGTACTTC
NA TRBJ2-5 TRBD1 TRBV7-9 CASSLGQGIGETQYF TGTGCCAGCAGCTTGGGACAGGGGATAGGGGAGACCCAGTACTTC
NA TRBJ1-5 TRBD1 TRBV2 CASSPYRGLETQHF TGTGCCAGCAGTCCCTACAGGGGGCTTGAGACCCAGCATTTT
NA TRBJ2-7 TRBD2 TRBV7-9 CASSRGGTYEQYF TGTGCCAGCAGCCGGGGGGGTACCTACGAGCAGTACTTC
NA TRBJ2-7 TRBD2 TRBV7-9 CASSSSGLFPYEQYF TGTGCCAGCAGCTCTAGCGGTCTCTTCCCGTATGAGCAGTACTTC
once TRBJ2-3 TRBD2 TRBV7-9 CASSLLAGGLDTQYF TGTGCCAGCAGCTTACTAGCGGGGGGGCTTGATACGCAGTATTTT
NA TRBJ2-2 TRBD1 TRBV5-6 CASTLGPQGVTGELFF TGTGCCAGCACCTTGGGACCCCAGGGGGTCACCGGGGAGCTGTTTTTT
NA TRBJ2-2 TRBD1 TRBV6-5 CASSDPGQGAGELFF TGTGCCAGCAGCGATCCGGGACAGGGGGCCGGGGAGCTGTTTTTT
NA TRBJ2-3 NA TRBV7-8 CASSLDYRLITDTQYF TGTGCCAGCAGCTTAGACTACAGGTTGATCACAGATACGCAGTATTTT
NA TRBJ2-1 TRBD2 TRBV9 CASSLEFGLAGVNEQFF TGTGCCAGCAGCCTCGAATTTGGACTAGCGGGGGTTAATGAGCAGTTCTTC
NA TRBJ2-7 TRBD2 TRBV2 CASSDPSGGPQYEQYF TGTGCCAGCAGTGATCCTAGCGGGGGACCTCAATACGAGCAGTACTTC
once TRBJ2-7 TRBD1 TRBV10-3 CAISGQSSYEQYF TGTGCCATCTCGGGACAGAGCTCCTACGAGCAGTACTTC
NA TRBJ1-2 NA TRBV18 CASSPDTLGGYTF TGTGCCAGCTCTCCGGATACCCTCGGGGGCTACACCTTC
NA TRBJ2-5 NA TRBV11-2 CASSYLEETQYF TGTGCCAGCAGTTACTTGGAAGAGACCCAGTACTTC
NA TRBJ2-1 TRBD1 TRBV3-1/TRBV3-2 CASSRHGTGSYYGPDEQFF TGTGCCAGCAGCCGACACGGGACAGGGTCTTATTACGGCCCCGATGAGCAGTTCTTC
NA TRBJ2-7 NA TRBV3-1/TRBV3-2 CASSQDLTSYEQYF TGTGCCAGCAGCCAAGATTTAACTAGCTACGAGCAGTACTTC
once TRBJ2-1 TRBD2 TRBV4-2 CASSQTVGLVSYNEQFF TGTGCCAGCAGCCAAACCGTAGGACTAGTCTCCTACAATGAGCAGTTCTTC
NA TRBJ1-1 TRBD1 TRBV15 CATSRDKGQGGGSTEAFF TGTGCCACCAGCAGAGATAAGGGACAGGGTGGAGGTAGCACTGAAGCTTTCTTT
NA TRBJ2-3 TRBD1 TRBV7-9 CASSPGAGGGTDTQYF TGTGCCAGCAGCCCGGGGGCAGGGGGCGGCACAGATACGCAGTATTTT
NA TRBJ2-7 NA TRBV6-5 CASSWSSPIYEQYF TGTGCCAGCAGTTGGTCTAGCCCCATCTACGAGCAGTACTTC
NA TRBJ2-5 NA TRBV21-1 CASSKRDGTGSETQYF TGTGCCAGCAGCAAACGTGATGGGACAGGGTCAGAGACCCAGTACTTC
NA TRBJ1-5 NA TRBV7-9 CASSLDLNQPQHF TGTGCCAGCAGCTTAGATCTGAATCAGCCCCAGCATTTT
NA TRBJ2-1 NA TRBV18 CASSMLTNEQFF TGTGCCAGCTCAATGTTGACAAATGAGCAGTTCTTC
few TRBJ2-2 NA TRBV28 CASMRGELFF TGTGCCAGCATGCGGGGGGAGCTGTTTTTT
once TRBJ2-3 TRBD2 TRBV4-1 CASSQLAGGGTDTQYF TGCGCCAGCAGCCAACTAGCGGGGGGGGGCACAGATACGCAGTATTTT
NA TRBJ1-6 TRBD1 TRBV25-1 CASSEYGQGHSPLHF TGTGCCAGCAGTGAATATGGACAGGGGCATTCACCCCTCCACTTT
NA TRBJ2-2 NA TRBV9 CASSPGGEELFF TGTGCCAGCAGCCCCGGTGGTGAGGAGCTGTTTTTT
NA TRBJ1-5 NA TRBV24-1 CATSDAQGFNQPQHF TGTGCCACCAGTGATGCACAGGGATTCAATCAGCCCCAGCATTTT
NA TRBJ2-7 TRBD1 TRBV27 CASSFGTGETYEQYF TGTGCCAGCAGTTTCGGGACAGGGGAAACCTACGAGCAGTACTTC
NA TRBJ2-2 NA TRBV18 CASSPLTGELFF TGTGCCAGCTCACCCCTCACCGGGGAGCTGTTTTTT
NA TRBJ2-1 TRBD1 TRBV6-2/TRBV6-3 CASSYYAGGNEQFF TGTGCCAGCAGTTACTACGCAGGGGGCAATGAGCAGTTCTTC
once TRBJ2-7 TRBD1 TRBV12-3/TRBV12-4 CASRQGYYEQYF TGTGCCAGCCGACAGGGCTACTACGAGCAGTACTTC
NA TRBJ1-2 NA TRBV6-5 CASLRQNGYTF TGTGCCAGTTTGAGACAGAACGGCTACACCTTC
NA TRBJ2-1 TRBD2 TRBV5-8 CASSGTSGVYEQFF TGTGCCAGCAGCGGGACTAGCGGGGTGTATGAGCAGTTCTTC
NA TRBJ2-1 NA TRBV3-1/TRBV3-2 CASSQDPPTGGEQFF TGTGCCAGCAGCCAGGACCCGCCCACCGGGGGTGAGCAGTTCTTC
NA TRBJ2-7 NA TRBV6-6 CASSDYGSSYEQYF TGTGCCAGCAGTGACTACGGGAGCTCCTACGAGCAGTACTTC
NA TRBJ1-2 NA TRBV7-3 CASSLIQGGGYTF TGTGCCAGCAGCTTAATACAGGGAGGGGGCTACACCTTC
NA TRBJ2-5 NA TRBV28 CASSLTGTPLRRETQYF TGTGCCAGCAGTTTAACAGGGACCCCGTTAAGGAGGGAGACCCAGTACTTC
NA TRBJ1-5 TRBD1 TRBV27 CASRYRGSNQPQHF TGTGCCAGCAGGTACAGGGGGAGCAATCAGCCCCAGCATTTT
NA TRBJ1-1 NA TRBV15 CATSRVGDSNTYTEAFF TGTGCCACCAGCAGAGTTGGGGACTCTAATACTTACACTGAAGCTTTCTTT
NA TRBJ2-3 TRBD2 TRBV10-3 CAISAGPWDTQYF TGTGCCATCTCAGCGGGGCCTTGGGATACGCAGTATTTT
NA TRBJ2-7 TRBD2 TRBV5-1 CASSWGLAGDPGTF TGCGCCAGCAGCTGGGGACTAGCGGGGGATCCGGGGACCTTC